Listed here are 6 T cell receptor beta chains from one sample, sequenced in a study of cytomegalovirus exposure and HLA in healthy donors. The PCR used 60 Vbeta and 13 Jbeta primers. TCRdb's table, derived via immunoSEQ multiplex PCR, lists solely in-frame clones and lacks some. There are about 150,000 clones in the sample; about 85% occur only once, and 1% to 1.5% lies in the top ten. Sequencing was carried out using PBMCs. These receptors all come from a man between 45 and 60 years old in good health and CMV-seropositive.

The rearrangement uses TRBV30 and TRBJ2-1; 13 positions match TRBD2. This CDR3 region has 17 residues. Trimming cost V 3 bases and J 0 bases; bases outside gene matches: 5. Germline V lookup: CDR1 GTSNPN, CDR2 SVGIG (reference sequence). The chain's CDR3 is CAWRGLAGQSSYNEQFF. CDR3 coding DNA: TGTGCCTGGAGGGGACTAGCGGGACAGAGCTCCTACAATGAGCAGTTCTTC.

The genes are TRBV10-3 and TRBJ2-5; no clear D gene. V was clipped by 4 bases and J by 2 bases, with 11 bases between them. The CDR3 length is 14 residues. Germline V gives CDR1 ENHRY, CDR2 SYGVKD. The CDR3 DNA reads TGTGCCATCAGTGGTAGCCCCTCACAAGAGACCCAGTACTTC. It specifies CAISGSPSQETQYF.

The chain couples TRBV2 to TRBJ2-2; possibly TRBD1 for D (5 bases). Trimming took off 7 bases at V and 2 bases at J, with 11 bases between the two ends. CDR3 size: 14 residues. Per the germline V gene, CDR1 is SNHLY and CDR2 is FYNNEI. CDR3 amino acids: CASKIRGNTGELFF. In DNA, the CDR3 is TGTGCCAGCAAAATAAGGGGTAACACCGGGGAGCTGTTTTTT.

The chain uses TRBV6-6 and TRBJ2-1, with TRBD1 matching over 9 bases. The CDR3 runs 16 residues. Trimming removed 6 bases from V and 9 bases from J; junction bases left unmatched: 15. Germline V gene lookup returns CDR1 MNHNY and CDR2 SVGAGI (reference sequence). The CDR3 DNA sequence: TGTGCCAGCAGCCATCTCCCGGGACAGGGATTTACTGAGCAGTTCTTC. This encodes CASSHLPGQGFTEQFF.

This clone was recorded a few times. The chain is built from TRBV9 and TRBJ1-4; 7 bases are a match to TRBD1. The length of the CDR3 is 16 residues. The trim removed 0 bases at V and 6 bases at J, leaving 8 bases unmatched. Germline CDR1 and CDR2: SGDLS and YYNGEE. This CDR3 is CASSVASRGPYEKLFF. The CDR3, as DNA: TGTGCCAGCAGCGTAGCTTCGAGGGGGCCATATGAAAAACTGTTTTTT.

The V gene is TRBV15, the J gene TRBJ2-1; 7 bases are shared with TRBD2. V shed 2 bases, J shed 0 bases, and the junction held 1 base outside the gene matches. The germline gives CDR1 LNHNV, CDR2 YYDKDF (reference sequence). This CDR3 is 15 amino acids long. DNA of the CDR3: TGTGCCACCAGCAGACGGACTAGCTCCTACAATGAGCAGTTCTTC. Amino acid sequence: CATSRRTSSYNEQFF.